This T cell receptor beta chain was recorded in a study of blood T cells in healthy people across ages. Findings and caveats of the study: Roughly linearly, TCR beta diversity per million T cells fell as age increased.

PBMCs were isolated at a quantity of at least 7 million per sample. Together with a sample-barcoded 5' primer, a J-beta primer mix was included in a second PCR lasting roughly 6 to 12 cycles. TCRdb re-analysed the 5' RACE reads in MiXCR, keeping a single row per CDR3 protein. The sample contains around 670,000 distinct CDR3 sequences, about 30% of which appear only once. Per the germline V gene, CDR1 is DFQATT and CDR2 is SNEGSKA (reference sequence). The CDR3 extends over 14 amino acids. With 1 base clipped from V and 4 bases from J, the junction kept 4 bases outside the gene matches. For this clonotype: Antigen unknown. Given a much more abundant clone one base away, this may be a read error.

This receptor was obtained from an elderly woman in good health. Material: blood. V gene TRBV20-1 combines with J gene TRBJ1-2; 9 bases are a match to TRBD1. The CDR3 spells CSARGDRVTYGYTF. The CDR3 DNA is TGCAGTGCTAGAGGGGACAGGGTGACCTATGGCTACACCTTC.